This is a list of T cell receptor beta chains from one sample in a study of T cell repertoires in cytomegalovirus infection. One entry per CDR3 protein, called by TCRdb with MiXCR from the reads. The data contain hundreds of thousands of distinct CDR3 sequences, approximately 30% of them singletons. Sequencing was performed on PBMCs. Source of these receptors: a human donor in good health (CMV status not recorded). Some clones in this sample may be carry-over from other donors' samples. Both conserved end residues are part of each CDR3. The D gene is left open where the match is weak. The size field is filled for only some rows; it gives once, few, many or a size class.

d_call,j_call,v_call,clone_size,cdr3_aa,cdr3_nt
.,TRBJ2-2,TRBV4-1,.,CASSQGRWGTGELFF,TGCGCCAGCAGCCAAGGGAGGTGGGGAACCGGGGAGCTGTTTTTT
TRBD1,TRBJ1-3,TRBV4-1,.,CASSQPPGQQSSGNTIYF,TGCGCCAGCAGCCAACCCCCGGGACAGCAAAGCTCTGGAAACACCATATATTTT
TRBD1,TRBJ1-2,TRBV27,.,CATGDLQGVNGYTF,TGTGCCACCGGAGACCTACAGGGGGTTAATGGCTACACCTTC
.,TRBJ2-3,TRBV15,.,CATSTPDQTDTQYF,TGTGCCACCAGCACCCCGGACCAGACAGATACGCAGTATTTT
TRBD1,TRBJ2-3,TRBV7-3,few,CASSSEGAGTDTQYF,TGTGCCAGCAGCTCAGAGGGGGCTGGTACAGATACGCAGTATTTT
TRBD1,TRBJ2-3,TRBV7-2,.,CASTPGTVDTDTQYF,TGTGCCAGCACCCCAGGGACAGTAGACACAGATACGCAGTATTTT
TRBD1,TRBJ1-5,TRBV28,.,CASSRPTGSSRPQHF,TGTGCCAGCAGTCGCCCGACAGGGAGTAGCCGGCCCCAGCATTTT
.,TRBJ1-1,TRBV28,.,CASSSSDSFTEAFF,TGTGCCAGCAGCTCCTCGGATAGCTTCACTGAAGCTTTCTTT
.,TRBJ2-2,TRBV6-2/TRBV6-3,.,CSSSYGGTGELFF,TGTTCCAGCAGTTATGGGGGCACCGGGGAGCTTTTTTTT
TRBD1,TRBJ1-6,TRBV7-8,many,CASSVVRDSLNSPLHF,TGTGCCAGCAGCGTAGTCCGGGACAGCCTTAATTCACCCCTCCACTTT
TRBD1,TRBJ1-1,TRBV28,many,CASSYRGNTEAFF,TGTGCCAGCAGTTACAGGGGAAACACTGAAGCTTTCTTT
.,TRBJ1-1,TRBV11-3,.,CAPRGHGTAFF,TGTGCCCCCAGGGGCCACGGCACGGCTTTCTTT
TRBD1,TRBJ1-2,TRBV29-1,few,CSTRAGGNYGYTF,TGCAGCACCCGAGCAGGGGGGAACTATGGCTACACCTTC
.,TRBJ2-3,TRBV7-8,.,CASSLQGGGPPDKQYF,TGTGCCAGCAGCTTACAAGGGGGGGGGCCCCCCGATAAGCAGTATTTT
.,TRBJ1-5,TRBV28,.,CASSLSSSNQPQHF,TGTGCCAGCAGTTTGTCGAGCAGCAATCAGCCCCAGCATTTT
TRBD2,TRBJ2-2,TRBV6-5,.,CASSYYRGGATGELFF,TGTGCCAGCAGTTACTACCGCGGGGGGGCAACCGGGGAGCTGTTTTTT
.,TRBJ2-1,TRBV3-1,.,CASSRRAGEQFF,TGTGCCAGCAGCCGCCGTGCGGGGGAGCAGTTCTTC
TRBD2,TRBJ2-1,TRBV7-9,few,CASSLEGSSGQFF,TGTGCCAGCAGCTTAGAGGGGTCTAGCGGACAGTTCTTC
TRBD2,TRBJ2-2,TRBV6-8,few,CASSLKRGVNTGELFF,TGTGCCAGCAGTCTCAAGCGGGGGGTAAACACCGGGGAGCTGTTTTTT
.,TRBJ1-1,TRBV28,few,CASTRLDRNTEAFF,TGTGCCAGCACCCGACTGGACCGGAACACTGAAGCTTTCTTT
.,TRBJ2-2,TRBV6-1,many,CASSEGSGTGELFF,TGTGCCAGCAGTGAGGGGTCAGGCACCGGGGAGCTGTTTTTT
TRBD1,TRBJ2-7,TRBV11-2,few,CASSRQGLDEQYF,TGTGCCAGCAGCCGACAGGGTTTGGACGAGCAGTACTTC
.,TRBJ1-6,TRBV6-2/TRBV6-3,.,CASSTGHSLNPPLHF,TGTGCCAGCAGCACTGGACATTCCCTAAATCCACCCCTCCACTTT
TRBD1,TRBJ1-5,TRBV7-2,few,CASSLTGAFGESNQPQHF,TGTGCCAGCAGCTTAACAGGGGCCTTTGGTGAGAGCAATCAGCCCCAGCATTTT
.,TRBJ1-5,TRBV28,.,CASSFAPGGRNQPQPF,TGTGCCAGCAGTTTTGCACCGGGCGGGCGAAATCAGCCCCAGCCTTTT
TRBD1,TRBJ2-7,TRBV5-1,few,CASSLGSGTVSYEQYF,TGCGCCAGCAGCTTGGGCTCCGGGACAGTCTCCTACGAGCAGTACTTC
TRBD2,TRBJ2-1,TRBV29-1,.,CSVTGLAGINEQFF,TGCAGCGTAACAGGACTAGCGGGGATCAATGAGCAGTTCTTC
TRBD1,TRBJ1-5,TRBV2,.,CASSARQGLGQPQHF,TGTGCCAGCAGTGCTCGACAGGGGTTGGGTCAGCCCCAGCATTTT
.,TRBJ1-5,TRBV6-2/TRBV6-3,.,CASSYDEGESQPQHF,TGTGCCAGCAGTTACGATGAGGGGGAGTCTCAGCCCCAGCATTTT
TRBD2,TRBJ2-1,TRBV6-2/TRBV6-3,.,CASSLAGGTNEQFF,TGTGCCAGCAGTTTAGCGGGGGGGACGAATGAGCAGTTCTTC
TRBD1,TRBJ1-2,TRBV12-3/TRBV12-4,many,CASSSGQGVYGYTF,TGTGCCAGCAGTAGTGGACAGGGGGTATATGGCTACACCTTC
.,TRBJ2-3,TRBV2,.,CASSDRGLGTDTQYF,TGTGCCAGCAGTGATCGGGGTTTAGGCACAGATACGCAGTATTTT
.,TRBJ2-1,TRBV11-2,.,CASSTRGVQFF,TGTGCCAGCAGCACCCGCGGCGTGCAGTTCTTC
.,TRBJ2-4,TRBV7-9,few,CASSPAEWGAKNIQYF,TGTGCCAGCAGCCCAGCCGAATGGGGGGCCAAAAACATTCAGTACTTC
.,TRBJ1-2,TRBV10-3,.,CDICPETILDGNGCAF,TGTGACATCTGCCCAGAAACCATACTCGACGGGAACGGCTGTGCCTTC
.,TRBJ2-1,TRBV12-3/TRBV12-4,.,CASREISLGNNEQFF,TGTGCCAGCAGGGAGATTAGCTTAGGTAACAATGAGCAGTTCTTC
TRBD1,TRBJ2-3,TRBV7-2,many,CASSQRQTGGMYTQYF,TGTGCCAGCAGCCAACGCCAGACAGGGGGCATGTATACGCAGTATTTT
TRBD1,TRBJ1-2,TRBV29-1,.,CSVEAGGSLYGYTF,TGCAGCGTTGAGGCAGGGGGCTCTCTCTATGGCTACACCTTC
.,TRBJ1-1,TRBV11-2,few,CASSLPSGSTEAFF,TGTGCCAGCAGCTTACCCTCGGGGAGCACTGAAGCTTTCTTT
.,TRBJ2-1,TRBV11-2,many,CASSLGRGASYNEQFF,TGTGCCAGCAGCTTAGGCAGGGGGGCATCCTACAATGAGCAGTTCTTC
.,TRBJ2-1,TRBV7-2,few,CASSSKWPYNEQFF,TGTGCCAGCAGCTCCAAATGGCCGTACAATGAGCAGTTCTTC
.,TRBJ1-1,TRBV3-1,.,CASSQADLTGTNTEAFF,TGTGCCAGCAGCCAGGCCGACTTGACAGGTACTAACACTGAAGCTTTCTTT
TRBD1,TRBJ1-6,TRBV7-2,few,CASSPRGQGRRINSPLHF,TGTGCCAGCAGCCCCCGAGGACAGGGGCGGCGAATTAATTCACCCCTCCACTTT
.,TRBJ1-1,TRBV6-2/TRBV6-3,.,CASSYRGGSTEAFF,TGTGCCAGCAGTTACCGGGGAGGGAGCACTGAAGCTTTCTTT
.,TRBJ1-2,TRBV12-3/TRBV12-4,.,CASSPSGGHGYTF,TGTGCCAGCAGTCCCTCGGGGGGGCATGGCTACACCTTC
TRBD1,TRBJ2-7,TRBV19,.,CASSPGQGSAYEQYF,TGTGCCAGTAGTCCGGGACAGGGGAGCGCCTACGAGCAGTACTTC
.,TRBJ2-7,TRBV3-1,.,CASSQFPGDGEQYF,TGTGCCAGCAGCCAATTCCCAGGGGACGGCGAGCAGTACTTC
TRBD1,TRBJ1-4,TRBV29-1,few,CSGVGQAGEKLFF,TGCAGCGGAGTGGGACAGGCCGGGGAAAAACTGTTTTTT
TRBD2,TRBJ2-5,TRBV27,few,CASRQPGGQETQYF,TGTGCCAGCAGGCAGCCCGGGGGGCAAGAGACCCAGTACTTC
.,TRBJ1-3,TRBV19,.,CASSFTAGNTIYF,TGTGCCAGTAGCTTTACCGCTGGAAACACCATATATTTT
.,TRBJ2-3,TRBV20-1,.,CSATDRRNRDTQYF,TGCAGTGCGACCGACAGGAGAAACAGAGATACGCAGTATTTT
.,TRBJ2-5,TRBV5-4,few,CASSHEVHEETQYF,TGTGCCAGCAGCCATGAGGTGCACGAAGAGACCCAGTACTTC